These T cell receptor beta chains were read from a single sample in a study of T cells in tuberculosis. Sequencing was performed with immunoSEQ multiplex PCR; in TCRdb, only in-frame clones are kept and a portion is missing. The top ten clones hold roughly a fifth of a sample with 50,000 or so clones, around 90% of them seen once. Sequencing was carried out using CD1b-GMM tetramer-negative cells sorted from PBMCs. The receptors shown here come from an adult woman with latent tuberculosis. Both conserved end residues are part of each CDR3. A D gene is named only where the DNA matches it firmly. Expanded clones get a size class; other rows say once, few or many, or leave the size out.

TRBJ2-7 TRBD1 once TRBV18 TGTGCCAGCTCACCTCTCAAGACAGGGGTGGAGCAGTACTTC CASSPLKTGVEQYF
TRBJ1-1 . . TRBV12-5 TGTGCTAGTGGTTTGGTTGCAGGCTCGAACACTGAAGCTTTCTTT CASGLVAGSNTEAFF
TRBJ2-1 TRBD2 . TRBV27 TGTGCCAGCAGTTTACAACCCCCGGGGGGTGATACCTACAATGAGCAGTTCTTC CASSLQPPGGDTYNEQFF
TRBJ2-2 . . TRBV6-6 TGTGCCAGCAGTTACGGCAGGTTGAACACCGGGGAGCTGTTTTTT CASSYGRLNTGELFF
TRBJ1-2 TRBD1 . TRBV7-9 TGTGCCAGCAGCTCTCGGGACAGGGGGACGTTCGGAGGCTACACCTTC CASSSRDRGTFGGYTF
TRBJ1-1 TRBD1 . TRBV7-2 TGTGCCAGTAAAGGGACAGGGGGCGTTTACGCTGAAGCTTTCTTT CASKGTGGVYAEAFF
TRBJ2-3 . . TRBV2 TGTGCCAGCAGTGCCAGAGATACGCAGTATTTT CASSARDTQYF
TRBJ2-7 TRBD2 once TRBV7-9 TGTGCCAGCAGCTCCGGGGAGCTAGCGGAGACCTACGAGCAGTACTTC CASSSGELAETYEQYF
TRBJ2-6 . . TRBV7-6 TGTGCCAGCAGCCCCTTCCAGCGTGGGTCTGGGGCCAACGTCCTGACTTTC CASSPFQRGSGANVLTF
TRBJ2-4 . . TRBV11-2 TGTGCCAGCAGCCTCATCTCGGGGGAAGGACACAAAAACATTCAGTACTTC CASSLISGEGHKNIQYF
TRBJ1-2 TRBD1 . TRBV5-4 TGTGCCAGCAGCACCGACCCCGGGACAGTAAACTATGGCTACACCTTC CASSTDPGTVNYGYTF
TRBJ1-2 TRBD1 . TRBV7-2 TGTGCCAGCAGCTTAGTACAGGGGGCGGTATATGGCTACACCTTC CASSLVQGAVYGYTF
TRBJ2-2 . . TRBV4-1 TGCGCCAGCAGCCACGTTGTGGGAGTGAACACCGGGGAGCTGTTTTTT CASSHVVGVNTGELFF
TRBJ2-1 TRBD2 . TRBV4-3 TGCGCCAGCAGCCCTACTAGCGGATACAATGAGCAGTTCTTC CASSPTSGYNEQFF
TRBJ1-2 . . TRBV5-4 TGTGCCAGCAGCCCGGACAAAAACTATGGCTACACCTTC CASSPDKNYGYTF
TRBJ2-1 TRBD1 . TRBV7-2 TGTGCCAGCAGGCGGACAGGGAACAATGAGCAGTTCTTC CASRRTGNNEQFF
TRBJ2-7 TRBD1 . TRBV28 TGTGCCAGCAGTTTTCCCGCGGGACAGGGGGGCTACGAGCAGTACTTC CASSFPAGQGGYEQYF
TRBJ1-3 TRBD1 . TRBV9 TGTGCCAGCAGCGTAGGAGGACCCACAGGGGGATCGGGAAACACCATATATTTT CASSVGGPTGGSGNTIYF
TRBJ2-7 TRBD1 . TRBV4-2 TGTGCCAGCAGCCCATATCAGGGGGCTACCTACGAGCAGTACTTC CASSPYQGATYEQYF
TRBJ2-1 . . TRBV9 TGTGCCAGCAGCGTAGGACTCCTTGACAATGAGCAGTTCTTC CASSVGLLDNEQFF
TRBJ1-4 TRBD1 once TRBV18 TGTGCCAGCTCCCGACGATCAGGGGGCGATGAAAAACTGTTTTTT CASSRRSGGDEKLFF
TRBJ1-6 . . TRBV9 TGTGCCAGCAGCGTTAGCTCCTATTCACCCCTCCACTTT CASSVSSYSPLHF
TRBJ2-7 . . TRBV10-3 TGTGCCATCAGTGACAGCAAGGGGTCTGAGCAGTACTTC CAISDSKGSEQYF
TRBJ2-7 TRBD2 . TRBV5-1 TGCGCCAGCAGCTTGGAACGGGGACTAGGCGAGCAGTACTTC CASSLERGLGEQYF
TRBJ1-2 . . TRBV28 TGTGCCAGCAGTGACGAGGTTGCTAACTATGGCTACACCTTC CASSDEVANYGYTF
TRBJ2-3 . . TRBV12-2 TGTGCAAGTCGAGCTACTAGCGGGAGTTGCACAGATACGCAGTATTTT CASRATSGSCTDTQYF
TRBJ1-2 . . TRBV30 TGTGCCTGGAGCTTAGGAGGGAACCCTAACTATGGCTACACCTTC CAWSLGGNPNYGYTF
TRBJ2-1 TRBD2 . TRBV4-1 TGCGCCAGCAGCCAAGACCCTTGGGGGGGTCAGGGAGGCAATGAGCAGTTCTTC CASSQDPWGGQGGNEQFF
TRBJ2-1 TRBD2 . TRBV4-1 TGCGCCAGCAGCCTTTATAGGGAGGGGTTTTACAATGAGCAGTTCTTC CASSLYREGFYNEQFF
TRBJ1-1 . . TRBV6-6 TGTGCCAGCAGTTACGGACGGGGGAACACTGAAGCTTTCTTT CASSYGRGNTEAFF
TRBJ2-1 . . TRBV28 TGTGCCAGCAGTTTCTCGGACTATGACAATGAGCAGTTCTTC CASSFSDYDNEQFF
TRBJ1-6 . once TRBV27 TGTGCCAGCAGTCTGACTTACAATTCACCCCTCCACTTT CASSLTYNSPLHF
TRBJ2-3 . few TRBV6-1 TGTGCCAGCAGTGAAGTTCTCGCAGATACGCAGTATTTT CASSEVLADTQYF
TRBJ2-7 . . TRBV14 TGTGCCAGCAGCCTAACTAGCCGAGTGGGGGAGCAGTACTTC CASSLTSRVGEQYF
TRBJ2-7 TRBD2 . TRBV5-6 TGTGCCAGCAGCTTGGGACTAGCGGGATCCTACGAGCAGTACTTC CASSLGLAGSYEQYF
TRBJ2-5 . . TRBV30 TGTGCCTGGAGTGTACAAGGGGGAACGGAGACCCAGTACTTC CAWSVQGGTETQYF
TRBJ2-3 TRBD2 once TRBV5-1 TGCGCCAGCAGCTTTCCTAGCGGGAGTACAGATACGCAGTATTTT CASSFPSGSTDTQYF
TRBJ1-1 . . TRBV30 TGTGCCTGGTCCTCAGGGACACTAGAAGCTTTCTTT CAWSSGTLEAFF
TRBJ1-5 . . TRBV15 TGTGCCACCAGCAGAGAAAGGGGTGGCCAGCCCCAGCATTTT CATSRERGGQPQHF
TRBJ2-3 TRBD2 . TRBV27 TGTGCCAGCAGTTTATCGGGCCCCGGGACTAGATACACAGATACGCAGTATTTT CASSLSGPGTRYTDTQYF
TRBJ2-1 . . TRBV5-4 TGTGCCAGCAGCTCAGCGGGTCACAATGAGCAGTTCTTC CASSSAGHNEQFF
TRBJ1-1 . . TRBV6-1 TGTGCCAGCAGTGAGTTTCTAGGAGGGAACACTGAAGCTTTCTTT CASSEFLGGNTEAFF
TRBJ2-1 . once TRBV7-8 TGTGCCACCTCCCAGATGACCCATCCAGGTGAGCAGTTCTTC CATSQMTHPGEQFF
TRBJ1-3 TRBD1 once TRBV6-5 TGTGCCAGCAGTGTACAGGGGGGAAACACCATATATTTT CASSVQGGNTIYF
TRBJ2-5 . . TRBV4-2 TGTGCCAGCAGCCAAGACCCTAGCCAAGAGACCCAGTACTTC CASSQDPSQETQYF
TRBJ2-3 . . TRBV9 TGTGCCAGCAGCGTAATAGGCGGCCCAGATACGCAGTATTTT CASSVIGGPDTQYF
TRBJ2-1 TRBD2 . TRBV19 TGTGCCAGTAGTATAACTAGCGGGGATAGCTCCTACAATGAGCAGTTCTTC CASSITSGDSSYNEQFF
TRBJ2-7 . . TRBV19 TGTGCCAGTAGTATAATGTTTGCGTCAGGTCGTGACGAGCAGTACTTC CASSIMFASGRDEQYF
TRBJ1-1 . . TRBV2 TGTGCCAGCATTCAAGAGATTGAAGCTTTCTTT CASIQEIEAFF
TRBJ1-5 . . TRBV27 TGTGCCAGCAGTCCCCTTGGGAGCAGAGCGTATAGCAATCAGCCCCAGCATTTT CASSPLGSRAYSNQPQHF
TRBJ1-2 TRBD1 . TRBV5-1 TGCGCCAGCAGCCCCTCGGCAGGGGGCAAAGGCTACACCTTC CASSPSAGGKGYTF
TRBJ1-1 TRBD1 . TRBV5-1 TGCGCCAGCAGCTTTTACGGGACAGGGTACGAGACTTTCTTT CASSFYGTGYETFF
TRBJ2-1 TRBD2 . TRBV27 TGTGCCAGCAGTGGTACTAGCGGATCAATCCCGTACAATGAGCAGTTCTTC CASSGTSGSIPYNEQFF
TRBJ2-7 TRBD1 . TRBV27 TGTGCCAGCAGTCAAGACAGGGCGGTTAGGGGCTCCTACGAGCAGTACTTC CASSQDRAVRGSYEQYF
TRBJ2-3 . once TRBV21-1 TGTGCCAGCAGCAAAAGCCGGACTAGATCGGGCACAGATACGCAGTATTTT CASSKSRTRSGTDTQYF
TRBJ1-1 . . TRBV30 TGTGCCTGGAGTAGTGCACCGGGATCGGCTGAAGCTTTCTTT CAWSSAPGSAEAFF
TRBJ2-3 TRBD2 . TRBV9 TGTGCCAGCAGCGTGCGTCGGGCGGGGGGAACAGATACGCAGTATTTT CASSVRRAGGTDTQYF
TRBJ2-2 . . TRBV4-1 TGCGCCAGCAGCCAAGTGGACATGGGCTTCACCGGGGAGCTGTTTTTT CASSQVDMGFTGELFF
TRBJ2-7 . . TRBV6-1 TGTGCCAGCAGTGAATCCACAGGGTCCTCCTACGAGCAGTACTTC CASSESTGSSYEQYF